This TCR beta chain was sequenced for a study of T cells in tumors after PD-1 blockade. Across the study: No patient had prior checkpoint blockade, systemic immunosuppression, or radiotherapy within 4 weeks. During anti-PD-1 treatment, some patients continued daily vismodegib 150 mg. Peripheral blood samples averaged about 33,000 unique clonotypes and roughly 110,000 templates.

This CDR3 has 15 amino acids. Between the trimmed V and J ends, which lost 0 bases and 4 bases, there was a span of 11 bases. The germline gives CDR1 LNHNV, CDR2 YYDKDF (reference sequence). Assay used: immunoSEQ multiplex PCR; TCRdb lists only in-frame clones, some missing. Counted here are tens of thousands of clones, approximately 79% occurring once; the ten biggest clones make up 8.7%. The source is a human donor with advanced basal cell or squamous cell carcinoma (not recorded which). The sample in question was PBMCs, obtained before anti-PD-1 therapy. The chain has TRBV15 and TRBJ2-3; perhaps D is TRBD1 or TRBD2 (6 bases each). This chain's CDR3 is CATSRDAGTSDTQYF. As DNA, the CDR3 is TGTGCCACCAGCAGAGATGCGGGGACATCAGATACGCAGTATTTT.